Sequencing of this T cell receptor beta chain was carried out in a study of a mutant IDH1 vaccine in newly diagnosed glioma. Study as a whole: Patients were started on vaccination 4-6 weeks after radiotherapy alone, or with temozolomide cycles. Most had both radiotherapy and temozolomide beforehand; others had only one.

Sequencing used immunoSEQ multiplex PCR; TCRdb keeps in-frame clones, though not all of them. The data contain about 60,000 clones, 84% of them singletons. Stated time point: week 35, safety follow-up. The vaccine gave 300 ug of a 20-mer mutant IDH1 peptide subcutaneously per dose. Comments on this clone: Antigen: not known.

From germline, CDR1 is SEHNR and CDR2 FQNEAQ (reference sequence). The CDR3 has 16 residues. The V end was cut by 0 bases, the J end by 5 bases, with 13 bases between. The TCR comes from a man aged 30 to 45 with glioma. The sample in question was PBMCs, obtained from a glioma patient whose treatment included an IDH1 peptide vaccine. The chain recombines TRBV7-9 with TRBJ2-2; TRBD2 might be the D (5 bases). The CDR3 loop is CASSLAESRTTGELFF. DNA for the CDR3: TGTGCCAGCAGCTTAGCGGAGTCCAGGACTACCGGGGAGCTGTTTTTT.